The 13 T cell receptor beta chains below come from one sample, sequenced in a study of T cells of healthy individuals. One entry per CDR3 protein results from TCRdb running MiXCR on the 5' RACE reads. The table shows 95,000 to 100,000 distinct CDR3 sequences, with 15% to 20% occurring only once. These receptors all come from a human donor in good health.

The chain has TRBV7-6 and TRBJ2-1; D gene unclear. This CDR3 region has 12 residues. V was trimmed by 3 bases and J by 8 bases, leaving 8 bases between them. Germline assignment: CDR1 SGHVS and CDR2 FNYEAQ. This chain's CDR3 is CASSFNGHEQFF. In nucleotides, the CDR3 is TGTGCCAGCAGCTTTAATGGGCATGAGCAGTTCTTC.

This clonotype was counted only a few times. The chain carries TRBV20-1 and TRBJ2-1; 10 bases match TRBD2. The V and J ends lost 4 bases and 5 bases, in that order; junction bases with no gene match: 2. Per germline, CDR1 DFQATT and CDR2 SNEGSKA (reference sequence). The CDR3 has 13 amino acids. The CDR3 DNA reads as TGCAGTGCTATGGGACTAGCGCACAATGAGCAGTTCTTC. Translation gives CSAMGLAHNEQFF.

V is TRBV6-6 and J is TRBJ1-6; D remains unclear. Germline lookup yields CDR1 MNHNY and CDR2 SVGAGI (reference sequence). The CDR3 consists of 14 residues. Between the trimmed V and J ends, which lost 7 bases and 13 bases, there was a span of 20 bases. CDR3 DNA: TGTGCCAGCACCCTCGGAGACTTTCGGAAGCCCCTCCACTTT. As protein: CASTLGDFRKPLHF.

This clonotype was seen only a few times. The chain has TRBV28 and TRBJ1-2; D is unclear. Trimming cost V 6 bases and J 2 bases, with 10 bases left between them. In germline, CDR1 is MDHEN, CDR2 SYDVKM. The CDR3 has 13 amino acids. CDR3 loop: CASSPTVNYGYTF. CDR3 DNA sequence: TGTGCCAGCAGCCCCACAGTGAACTATGGCTACACCTTC.

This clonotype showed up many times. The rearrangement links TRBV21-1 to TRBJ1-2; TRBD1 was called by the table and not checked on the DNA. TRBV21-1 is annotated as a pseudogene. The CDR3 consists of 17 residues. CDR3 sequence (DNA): TGTGCCAGCAGCAGACGGATCCCGGCGGCCTCTAACTATGGCTACACCTTC. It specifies CASSRRIPAASNYGYTF.

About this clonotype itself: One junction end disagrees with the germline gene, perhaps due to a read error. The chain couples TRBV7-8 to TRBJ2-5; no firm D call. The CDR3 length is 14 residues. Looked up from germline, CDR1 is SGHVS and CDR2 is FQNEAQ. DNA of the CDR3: TGTGTCAGCACCAAGGTCCAGAAACAAGAGACCCAGTACTTC. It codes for CVSTKVQKQETQYF.

This CDR3 is CASSLAGVAGTDTQYF. CDR3 bases: TGTGCCAGCAGCTTAGCCGGGGTAGCGGGCACAGATACGCAGTATTTT. This chain links TRBV7-6 with TRBJ2-3, with D perhaps TRBD2 (6 bases). The germline gives CDR1 SGHVS, CDR2 FNYEAQ. Trimming stripped 0 bases from V and 1 base from J, with 11 bases between. The CDR3 is 16 amino acids.

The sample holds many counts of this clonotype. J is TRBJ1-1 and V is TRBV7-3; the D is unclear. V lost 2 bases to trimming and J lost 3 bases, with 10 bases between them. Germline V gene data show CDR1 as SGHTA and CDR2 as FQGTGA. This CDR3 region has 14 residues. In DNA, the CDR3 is TGTGCCAGCAGCTTATTTATCGGGCACACTGAAGCTTTCTTT. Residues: CASSLFIGHTEAFF.

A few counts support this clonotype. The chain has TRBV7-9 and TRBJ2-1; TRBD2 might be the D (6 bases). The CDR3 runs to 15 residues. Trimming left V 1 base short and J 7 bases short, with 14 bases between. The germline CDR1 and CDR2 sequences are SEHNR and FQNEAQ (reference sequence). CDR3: CASSLDRLVGNEQFF. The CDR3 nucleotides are TGTGCCAGCAGCTTAGACAGACTAGTTGGGAATGAGCAGTTCTTC.

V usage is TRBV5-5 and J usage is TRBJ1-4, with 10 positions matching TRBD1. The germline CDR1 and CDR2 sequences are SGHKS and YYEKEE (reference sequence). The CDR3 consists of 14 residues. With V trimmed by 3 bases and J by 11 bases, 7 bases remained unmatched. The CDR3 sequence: CASSWPGTGEKLFF. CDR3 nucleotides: TGTGCCAGCAGCTGGCCCGGGACAGGGGAGAAACTGTTTTTT.

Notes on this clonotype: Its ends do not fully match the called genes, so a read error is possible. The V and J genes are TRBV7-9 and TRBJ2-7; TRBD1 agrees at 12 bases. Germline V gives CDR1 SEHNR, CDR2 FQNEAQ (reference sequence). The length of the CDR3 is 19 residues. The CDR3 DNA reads TGTGCCAGCAGCTCCCCTCCGGGACAGGGGGCGAGGTTGATCGCGGGACCAGACTTC. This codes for CASSSPPGQGARLIAGPDF. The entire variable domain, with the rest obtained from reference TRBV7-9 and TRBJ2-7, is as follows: DTGVSQNPRHKITKRGQNVTFRCDPISEHNRLYWYRQTLGQGPEFLTYFQNEAQLEKSRLLSDRFSAERPKGSFSTLEIQRTEQGDSAMYLCASSSPPGQGARLIAGPDFGPGTRLTVT.

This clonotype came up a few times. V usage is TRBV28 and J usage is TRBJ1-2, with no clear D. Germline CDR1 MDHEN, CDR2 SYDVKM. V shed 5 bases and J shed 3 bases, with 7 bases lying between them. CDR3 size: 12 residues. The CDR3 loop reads CASSRKYYGYTF. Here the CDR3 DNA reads TGTGCCAGCAGTCGAAAGTACTATGGCTACACCTTC.

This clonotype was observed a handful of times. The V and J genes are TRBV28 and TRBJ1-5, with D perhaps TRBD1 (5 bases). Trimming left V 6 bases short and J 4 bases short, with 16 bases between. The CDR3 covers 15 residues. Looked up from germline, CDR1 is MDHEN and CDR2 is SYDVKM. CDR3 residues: CASSPSGLLNQPQHF. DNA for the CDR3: TGTGCCAGCAGCCCCTCGGGACTCCTTAATCAGCCCCAGCATTTT. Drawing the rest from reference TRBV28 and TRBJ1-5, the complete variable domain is DVKVTQSSRYLVKRTGEKVFLECVQDMDHENMFWYRQDPGLGLRLIYFSYDVKMKEKGDIPEGYSVSREKKERFSLILESASTNQTSMYLCASSPSGLLNQPQHFGDGTRLSIL.